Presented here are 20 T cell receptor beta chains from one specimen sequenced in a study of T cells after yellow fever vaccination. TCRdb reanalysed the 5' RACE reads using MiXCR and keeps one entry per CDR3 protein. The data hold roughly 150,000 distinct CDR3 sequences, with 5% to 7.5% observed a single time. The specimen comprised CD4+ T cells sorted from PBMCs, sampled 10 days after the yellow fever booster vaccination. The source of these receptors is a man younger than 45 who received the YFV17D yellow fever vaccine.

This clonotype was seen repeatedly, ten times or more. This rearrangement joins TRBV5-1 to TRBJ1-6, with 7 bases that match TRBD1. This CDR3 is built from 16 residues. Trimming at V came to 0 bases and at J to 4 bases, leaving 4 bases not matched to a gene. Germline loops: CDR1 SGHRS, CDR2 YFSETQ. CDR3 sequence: CASSLEAGGYNSPLHF. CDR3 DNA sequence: TGCGCCAGCAGCTTGGAAGCAGGGGGTTATAATTCACCCCTCCACTTT.

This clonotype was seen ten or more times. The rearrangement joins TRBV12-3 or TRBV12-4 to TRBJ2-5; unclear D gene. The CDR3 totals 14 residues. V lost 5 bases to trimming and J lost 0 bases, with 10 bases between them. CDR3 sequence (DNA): TGTGCCAGCAGTCGGATAAGTCACCAAGAGACCCAGTACTTC. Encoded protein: CASSRISHQETQYF.

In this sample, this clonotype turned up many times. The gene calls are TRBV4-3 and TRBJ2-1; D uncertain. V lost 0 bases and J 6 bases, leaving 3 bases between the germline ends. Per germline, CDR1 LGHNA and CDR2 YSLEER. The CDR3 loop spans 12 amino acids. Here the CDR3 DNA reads TGCGCCAGCAGCCAAGACGGCAATGAGCAGTTCTTC. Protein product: CASSQDGNEQFF.

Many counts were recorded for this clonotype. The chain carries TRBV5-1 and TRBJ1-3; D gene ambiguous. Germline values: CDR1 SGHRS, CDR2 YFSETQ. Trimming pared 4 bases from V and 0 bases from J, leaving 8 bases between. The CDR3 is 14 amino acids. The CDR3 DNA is TGCGCCAGCAGCCCCGGTCACTCTGGAAACACCATATATTTT. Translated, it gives CASSPGHSGNTIYF.

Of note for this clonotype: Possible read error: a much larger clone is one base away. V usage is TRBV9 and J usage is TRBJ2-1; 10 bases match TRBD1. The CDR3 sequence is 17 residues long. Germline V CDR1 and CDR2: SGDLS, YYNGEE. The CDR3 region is CPSGGQGTPTPNNEQFF. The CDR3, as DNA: TGTCCCAGCGGGGGACAGGGGACCCCTACCCCCAACAATGAGCAGTTCTTC.

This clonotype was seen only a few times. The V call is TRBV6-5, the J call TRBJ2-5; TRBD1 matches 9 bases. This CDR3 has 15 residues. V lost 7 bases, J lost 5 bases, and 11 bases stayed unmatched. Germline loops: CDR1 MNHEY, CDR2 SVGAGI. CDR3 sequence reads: CASTPTGGKTETQYF. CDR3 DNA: TGTGCCAGCACGCCCACAGGGGGCAAGACCGAGACCCAGTACTTC.

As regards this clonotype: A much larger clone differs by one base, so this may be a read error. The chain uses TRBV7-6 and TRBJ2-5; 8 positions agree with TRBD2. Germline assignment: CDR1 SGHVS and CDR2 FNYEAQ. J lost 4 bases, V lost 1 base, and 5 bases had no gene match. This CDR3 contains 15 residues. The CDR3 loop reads CASSLVSSGIETQYF. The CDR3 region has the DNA TGTGCCAGCAGCTTAGTGAGTAGCGGGATAGAGACCCAGTACTTC.

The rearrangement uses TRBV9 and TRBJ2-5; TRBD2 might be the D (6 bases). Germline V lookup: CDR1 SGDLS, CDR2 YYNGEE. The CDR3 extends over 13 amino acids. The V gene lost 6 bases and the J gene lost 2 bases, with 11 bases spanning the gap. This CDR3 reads CASNRGDQETQYF. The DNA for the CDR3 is TGTGCCAGCAACCGCGGGGATCAAGAGACCCAGTACTTC.

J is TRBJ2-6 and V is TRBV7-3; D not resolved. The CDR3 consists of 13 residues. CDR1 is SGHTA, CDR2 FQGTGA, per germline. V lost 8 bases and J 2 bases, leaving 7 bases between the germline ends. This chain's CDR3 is CASQVAGANVLTF. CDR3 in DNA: TGTGCCAGCCAAGTGGCTGGGGCCAACGTCCTGACTTTC.

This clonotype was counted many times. CDR3 in DNA: TGTGCCACCAGCAGAGGACCGACCGATGAGCAGTTCTTC. It is translated as CATSRGPTDEQFF. V usage is TRBV15 and J usage is TRBJ2-1, with D unclear. Germline V CDR1 and CDR2: LNHNV, YYDKDF (reference sequence). This CDR3 comprises 13 residues. The germline V and J ends were trimmed by 1 base and 8 bases, with 9 bases remaining between them.

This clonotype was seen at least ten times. The CDR3 here is CASSQGPTPSGANVLTF. The CDR3 coding sequence is TGCGCCAGCAGCCAAGGCCCAACCCCCTCTGGGGCCAACGTCCTGACTTTC. The chain is built from TRBV4-3 and TRBJ2-6; D is unclear. Trimming took off 1 base at V and 0 bases at J, with 10 bases between the two ends. The CDR3 runs to 17 residues. Germline V gene sequence: CDR1 LGHNA, CDR2 YSLEER.

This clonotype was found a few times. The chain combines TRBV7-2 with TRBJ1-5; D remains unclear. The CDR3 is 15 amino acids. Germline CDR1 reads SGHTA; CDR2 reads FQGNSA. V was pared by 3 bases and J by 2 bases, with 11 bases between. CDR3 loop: CASSLVGSGNQPQHF. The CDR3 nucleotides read TGTGCCAGCAGCTTGGTCGGTAGCGGCAATCAGCCCCAGCATTTT.

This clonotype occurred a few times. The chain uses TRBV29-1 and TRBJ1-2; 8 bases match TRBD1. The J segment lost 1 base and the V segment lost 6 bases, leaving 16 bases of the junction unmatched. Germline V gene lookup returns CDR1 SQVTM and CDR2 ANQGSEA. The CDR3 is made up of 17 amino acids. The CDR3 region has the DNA TGCAGCGTCCAAAGTCAACTGTCACAGGGGGTTAACTATGGCTACACCTTC. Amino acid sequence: CSVQSQLSQGVNYGYTF.

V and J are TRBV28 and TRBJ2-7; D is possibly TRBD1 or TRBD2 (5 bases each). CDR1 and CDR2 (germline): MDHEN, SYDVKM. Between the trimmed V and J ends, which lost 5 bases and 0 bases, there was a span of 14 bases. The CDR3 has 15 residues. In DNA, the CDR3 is TGTGCCAGCAGTGCAGGGAGCATGAACTCCTACGAGCAGTACTTC. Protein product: CASSAGSMNSYEQYF.

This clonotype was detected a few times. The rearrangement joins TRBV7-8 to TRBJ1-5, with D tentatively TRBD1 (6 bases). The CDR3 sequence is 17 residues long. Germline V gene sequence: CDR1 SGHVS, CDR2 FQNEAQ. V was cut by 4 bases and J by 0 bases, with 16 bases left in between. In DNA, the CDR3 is TGTGCCAGCAGCTACCGGGACAAACCAAATAGCAATCAGCCCCAGCATTTT. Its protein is CASSYRDKPNSNQPQHF.

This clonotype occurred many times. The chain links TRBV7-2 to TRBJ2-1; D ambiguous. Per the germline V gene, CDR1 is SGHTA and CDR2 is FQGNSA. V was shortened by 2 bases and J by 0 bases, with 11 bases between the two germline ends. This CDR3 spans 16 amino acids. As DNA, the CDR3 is TGTGCCAGCAGCTTAAGGCCGGGCCGCTCCTACAATGAGCAGTTCTTC. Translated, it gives CASSLRPGRSYNEQFF.

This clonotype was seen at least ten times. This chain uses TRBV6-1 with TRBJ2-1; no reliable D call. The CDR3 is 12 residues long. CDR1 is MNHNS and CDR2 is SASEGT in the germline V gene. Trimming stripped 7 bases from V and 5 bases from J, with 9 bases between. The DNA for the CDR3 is TGTGCCAGCATCAAGTCAGACAATGAGCAGTTCTTC. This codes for CASIKSDNEQFF.

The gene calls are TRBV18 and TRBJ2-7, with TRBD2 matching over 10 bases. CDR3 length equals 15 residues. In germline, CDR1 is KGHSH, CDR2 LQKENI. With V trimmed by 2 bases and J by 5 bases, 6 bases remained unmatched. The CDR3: CASSPKGTSEHEQYF. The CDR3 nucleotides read TGTGCCAGCTCACCAAAGGGGACTAGCGAGCACGAGCAGTACTTC.

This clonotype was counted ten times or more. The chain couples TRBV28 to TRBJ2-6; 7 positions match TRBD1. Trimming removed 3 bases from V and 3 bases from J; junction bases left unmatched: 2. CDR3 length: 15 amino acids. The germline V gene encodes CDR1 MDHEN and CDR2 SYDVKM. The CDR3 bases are TGTGCCAGCAGTTTGACAGGGTATGGGGCCAACGTCCTGACTTTC. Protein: CASSLTGYGANVLTF.

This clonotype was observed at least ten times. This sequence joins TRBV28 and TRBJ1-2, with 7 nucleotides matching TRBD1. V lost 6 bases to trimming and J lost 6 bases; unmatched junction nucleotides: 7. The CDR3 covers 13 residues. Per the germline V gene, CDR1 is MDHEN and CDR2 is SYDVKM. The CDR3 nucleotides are TGTGCCAGCAGCCCGGGACAGTGGGATGGCTACACCTTC. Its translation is CASSPGQWDGYTF.